The clone carrying this TCR beta chain was picked up a small number of times. The data derive from a study of blood T cell repertoires in COVID-19. With 1 base removed from V and 8 bases from J, the gap between germline ends came to 5 bases. CDR3 size: 12 residues. The germline V gene has CDR1 SGHDN and CDR2 FVKESK. The assay was immunoSEQ multiplex PCR, and TCRdb's table has in-frame clones only and misses some. The sample has tens of thousands of clones, approximately 84% seen once. The chain carries TRBV14 and TRBJ1-4, with D uncertain. This TCR was recovered from a man older than 75 with COVID-19, enrolled during active disease. The source material was peripheral blood. The DNA for the CDR3 is TGTGCCAGCAGCCAAGGTCCGGAAAAACTGTTTTTT. It translates to CASSQGPEKLFF. Complete variable domain (other parts from reference TRBV14 and TRBJ1-4): EAGVTQFPSHSVIEKGQTVTLRCDPISGHDNLYWYRRVMGKEIKFLLHFVKESKQDESGMPNNRFLAERTGGTYSTLKVQPAELEDSGVYFCASSQGPEKLFFGSGTQLSVL.